The 9 T cell receptor beta chains in this list originate from one sample, sequenced in a study of blood T cell repertoires in COVID-19. Method: immunoSEQ multiplex PCR; TCRdb's copy keeps in-frame clones and lacks some. The sample lists 200,000 to 250,000 clones, about 83% occurring once. Specimen: peripheral blood. The receptors shown here come from a human donor in a cohort sampled during active COVID-19.

CDR3 bases: TGTGCCAGCAGCCGCGGGGGGATAAACACCGGGGAGCTGTTTTTT. Residues: CASSRGGINTGELFF. The V call is TRBV9, the J call TRBJ2-2; 8 nucleotides align to TRBD2. J was trimmed by 2 bases and V by 4 bases; bases with no gene match: 4. The CDR3 extends over 15 amino acids. Germline V CDR1 and CDR2: SGDLS, YYNGEE.

The chain recombines TRBV6-4 with TRBJ1-1; maybe TRBD1 (5 bases). The CDR3 totals 14 residues. The ends were cut back, 1 base at V and 4 bases at J, with 10 bases in the middle. Per the germline V gene, CDR1 is MRHNA and CDR2 is SNTAGT. The CDR3 DNA follows: TGTGCCAGCAGTGACTACCAGGGTGCCACTGAAGCTTTCTTT. Its translation is CASSDYQGATEAFF.

This chain connects TRBV7-9 to TRBJ1-2, with 10 bases lining up with TRBD1. V was clipped by 5 bases and J by 9 bases; unmatched bases: 6. The length of the CDR3 is 13 residues. Germline-derived CDR1 and CDR2 are SEHNR and FQNEAQ (reference sequence). The CDR3 DNA reads TGTGCCAGCAGCACCGAGGGACAGGGGAGCTACACCTTC. Its translation: CASSTEGQGSYTF.

The V call is TRBV6-5, the J call TRBJ1-1, with 8 nucleotides matching TRBD1. The junction had 0 bases not matched to a gene; V was cut back by 0 bases and J by 3 bases. Germline CDR1 is MNHEY and CDR2 is SVGAGI. This CDR3 is 14 amino acids long. DNA of the CDR3: TGTGCCAGCAGTTACTCGGACAGGGACACTGAAGCTTTCTTT. Its protein product is CASSYSDRDTEAFF.

The chain joins TRBV6-5 to TRBJ1-4; 9 positions match TRBD1. Germline CDR1 MNHEY, CDR2 SVGAGI. V shed 6 bases, J shed 10 bases, and the junction held 12 bases outside the gene matches. The CDR3 consists of 15 residues. CDR3 DNA sequence: TGTGCCAGCAGACCCACAGGGGGCGCTTCTGGAAAACTGTTTTTT. This gives the protein CASRPTGGASGKLFF.

The chain uses TRBV18 and TRBJ1-1; possible D gene TRBD1, 5 bases. V was cut by 1 base and J by 3 bases, with 9 bases left in between. The CDR3 totals 14 residues. The germline V gene encodes CDR1 KGHSH and CDR2 LQKENI. The CDR3 DNA follows: TGTGCCAGCTCACCACAGGAGGGGTACACTGAAGCTTTCTTT. This codes for CASSPQEGYTEAFF.

The chain recombines TRBV6-6 with TRBJ1-2; D gene uncertain. This CDR3 spans 16 amino acids. In germline, CDR1 is MNHNY, CDR2 SVGAGI (reference sequence). V shed 6 bases and J shed 2 bases, with 19 bases lying between them. As DNA, the CDR3 is TGTGCCAGCAGAGCATCCTTCGGGGAAGGGAACTATGGCTACACCTTC. Translating gives CASRASFGEGNYGYTF.

The chain links TRBV2 to TRBJ2-3, with 9 bases aligning to TRBD2. The CDR3 is 15 amino acids. The germline V gene encodes CDR1 SNHLY and CDR2 FYNNEI. Losses at the gene ends were 2 bases for V and 3 bases for J; bases not matched to a gene: 3. The CDR3 nucleotides read TGTGCCAGCAGTGAAAATAGCGGGGGAACAGATACGCAGTATTTT. As protein: CASSENSGGTDTQYF.

This clone occurred once. CDR3 DNA sequence: TGTGCCAGCTCACCACGGGGGGGGTCCTACAATGAGCAGTTCTTC. Protein product: CASSPRGGSYNEQFF. The chain carries TRBV18 and TRBJ2-1; TRBD2 agrees at 7 bases. J gave up 1 base and V 1 base, and 1 base lay outside the gene matches. The CDR3 runs 15 residues. CDR1 and CDR2 from the germline V gene are KGHSH and LQKENI.